The next 30 T cell receptor beta chains were all read from a single sample in a study of CD8 T cells in Susac syndrome. Random hexamers primed reverse transcription of about 0.45 to 1 ug RNA. TCRdb reanalysed the immunoSEQ multiplex PCR reads using MiXCR and keeps one entry per CDR3 protein. The table includes 160,000 or so distinct CDR3 sequences, roughly 95% detected once. Sequencing used CD8+ T cells from PBMCs. All receptors come from a human donor with multiple sclerosis.

The V and J genes are TRBV30 and TRBJ2-5, with TRBD1 identical over 9 bases. Per the germline V gene, CDR1 is GTSNPN and CDR2 is SVGIG (reference sequence). The ends lost 5 bases at V and 5 bases at J; junction bases unmatched: 6. The CDR3 contains 13 residues. The CDR3 coding sequence is TGTGCCTGGGGGACAGGGACGAGGGAGACCCAGTACTTC. Translated: CAWGTGTRETQYF.

This chain joins TRBV7-9 and TRBJ1-1; D may be TRBD1 (5 bases). Trimming took off 1 base at V and 13 bases at J, with 13 bases between the two ends. CDR1 SEHNR and CDR2 FQNEAQ come from the germline V gene (reference sequence). There are 12 residues in the CDR3. The CDR3 nucleotides read TGTGCCAGCAGCTTAGGGGACGGCCTCTTTTTCTTT. This encodes CASSLGDGLFFF.

The genes are TRBV12-3 or TRBV12-4 and TRBJ2-3; perhaps D is TRBD1 or TRBD2 (6 bases each). Trimming pared 2 bases from V and 7 bases from J, leaving 19 bases between. This CDR3 is 16 amino acids long. Here the CDR3 DNA reads TGTGCCAGCAGTTTACTAGGCTGGGGGCGGGGAAATACGCAGTATTTT. It translates to CASSLLGWGRGNTQYF.

The rearrangement joins TRBV7-2 to TRBJ2-1; D unresolved. Per germline, CDR1 SGHTA and CDR2 FQGNSA. CDR3 length equals 12 residues. With 6 bases removed from V and 10 bases from J, the gap between germline ends came to 13 bases. CDR3 residues: CASSLERWEQFF. The CDR3 DNA is TGTGCCAGCAGTCTAGAGCGATGGGAGCAGTTCTTC.

The chain combines TRBV10-3 with TRBJ2-6; D tentatively reads TRBD1 or TRBD2 (5 bases each). Germline values: CDR1 ENHRY, CDR2 SYGVKD. Trimming took off 6 bases at V and 1 base at J, with 16 bases between the two ends. This CDR3 comprises 17 residues. CDR3 protein: CAISGDGLTSGANVLTF. The CDR3 DNA reads as TGTGCCATCAGCGGGGACGGATTGACATCTGGGGCCAACGTCCTGACTTTC.

V gene TRBV7-6 combines with J gene TRBJ2-6, with D possibly being TRBD1 (6 bases). CDR1 is SGHVS, CDR2 FNYEAQ, per germline. With 2 bases removed from V and 0 bases from J, the gap between germline ends came to 14 bases. The CDR3 has 18 amino acids. In nucleotides, the CDR3 is TGTGCCAGCAGCTTAACCGTCACAGGGAGCTCTGGGGCCAACGTCCTGACTTTC. Translating gives CASSLTVTGSSGANVLTF.

V and J are TRBV7-8 and TRBJ2-3; TRBD1 aligns across 7 bases. Germline loops: CDR1 SGHVS, CDR2 FQNEAQ. V lost 6 bases and J lost 6; bases outside the gene matches: 15. This CDR3 has 16 residues. The CDR3 loop reads CASRPRGTAYSDTQYF. Written as DNA, the CDR3 is TGTGCCAGCAGGCCCCGTGGGACAGCTTATTCGGATACGCAGTATTTT.

V and J are TRBV14 and TRBJ2-7, with 8 bases that match TRBD1. V lost 2 bases to trimming and J lost 2 bases; unmatched junction nucleotides: 8. The CDR3 covers 16 residues. Germline V CDR1 and CDR2: SGHDN, FVKESK. The CDR3 DNA follows: TGTGCCAGCAGCCAATCTGGACAGGGAACCCCCTACGAGCAGTACTTC. Its protein product is CASSQSGQGTPYEQYF.

The rearrangement links TRBV7-9 to TRBJ2-1, with D tentatively TRBD1 or TRBD2 (5 bases each). Germline V gene lookup returns CDR1 SEHNR and CDR2 FQNEAQ (reference sequence). V shed 5 bases and J shed 3 bases, with 20 bases lying between them. CDR3 size: 17 residues. The CDR3 bases are TGTGCCAGCAGCCGTACCGGGGACCCAAGGATCTACAATGAGCAGTTCTTC. Translation: CASSRTGDPRIYNEQFF.

This rearrangement joins TRBV7-9 to TRBJ2-3; TRBD2 might be the D (6 bases). Germline V CDR1 and CDR2: SEHNR, FQNEAQ (reference sequence). The CDR3 loop spans 13 amino acids. V lost 3 bases, J lost 8 bases, and 12 bases lay in between. CDR3 sequence (DNA): TGTGCCAGCAGCTTGGCTAGCGACCCTACGCAGTATTTT. Amino acids: CASSLASDPTQYF.

This chain uses TRBV20-1 with TRBJ2-7; D not certain. This CDR3 is 11 amino acids long. V dropped 7 bases and J dropped 4 bases, with 11 bases sitting between them. Per germline, CDR1 DFQATT and CDR2 SNEGSKA (reference sequence). CDR3 bases: TGCAGTGTTAATATAGGATACGAGCAGTACTTC. This encodes CSVNIGYEQYF.

This chain joins TRBV29-1 and TRBJ2-5, with 7 bases aligning to TRBD2. From germline, CDR1 is SQVTM and CDR2 ANQGSEA. Losses at the gene ends were 1 base for V and 5 bases for J; bases not matched to a gene: 4. CDR3 size: 13 residues. In DNA form, the CDR3 reads TGCAGCGTTGAAGTCGGGGGGTGGGAGACCCAGTACTTC. As protein: CSVEVGGWETQYF. The whole variable domain, filled in from reference TRBV29-1 and TRBJ2-5, reads SAVISQKPSRDICQRGTSLTIQCQVDSQVTMMFWYRQQPGQSLTLIATANQGSEATYESGFVIDKFPISRPNLTFSTLTVSNMSPEDSSIYLCSVEVGGWETQYFGPGTRLLVL.

The chain employs TRBV20-1 and TRBJ1-4; D is perhaps TRBD1 (5 bases). V was trimmed by 5 bases and J by 8 bases, leaving 18 bases between them. The germline gives CDR1 DFQATT, CDR2 SNEGSKA (reference sequence). The CDR3 spans 14 residues. Here the CDR3 DNA reads TGCAGTGCTGAGAGGGGCGATACCGAGGAAAAACTGTTTTTT. This translates into CSAERGDTEEKLFF.

This clonotype appeared a single time. The chain joins TRBV27 to TRBJ2-7; D perhaps matches TRBD2 (6 bases). CDR3 length equals 15 residues. In germline, CDR1 is MNHEY, CDR2 SMNVEV (reference sequence). Trimming shortened V by 5 bases and J by 1 base, and 15 bases separated the two germline ends. CDR3 amino acids: CASSRPAGRSYEQYF. DNA of the CDR3: TGTGCCAGCAGTAGGCCCGCGGGGAGATCCTACGAGCAGTACTTC.

V is TRBV18 and J is TRBJ2-1, with no clear D. The germline V gene encodes CDR1 KGHSH and CDR2 LQKENI. The CDR3 spans 12 residues. Trimming took 0 bases from V and 5 from J, leaving 2 bases between them. The CDR3 region is CASSPPDNEQFF. CDR3 in DNA: TGTGCCAGCTCACCACCCGACAATGAGCAGTTCTTC.

This chain connects TRBV3-1 to TRBJ1-5; TRBD1 is a possible D gene (5 bases). Germline V CDR1 and CDR2: LGHDT, YNNKEL (reference sequence). V was pared by 0 bases and J by 5 bases, with 11 bases between. The CDR3 sequence is 15 residues long. CDR3 nucleotide sequence: TGTGCCAGCAGCCAAGAGGGGGGACCTCATCAGCCCCAGCATTTT. This codes for CASSQEGGPHQPQHF.

The chain joins TRBV9 to TRBJ2-2; D call uncertain. Germline assignment: CDR1 SGDLS and CDR2 YYNGEE. The CDR3 covers 14 residues. V lost 0 bases, J lost 0 bases, and 3 bases lay in between. The CDR3 nucleotides are TGTGCCAGCAGCGTAGGGACGAACACCGGGGAGCTGTTTTTT. Its protein is CASSVGTNTGELFF.

This chain joins TRBV14 and TRBJ1-2; no reliable D call. The CDR3 is 15 residues long. CDR1 and CDR2 (germline): SGHDN, FVKESK. With 0 bases removed from V and 9 bases from J, the gap between germline ends came to 17 bases. The CDR3 loop reads CASSQEGGPWGSYTF. In DNA, the CDR3 is TGTGCCAGCAGCCAAGAAGGAGGACCTTGGGGAAGCTACACCTTC.

The V gene is TRBV6-5, the J gene TRBJ2-5, with D possibly TRBD2 on 7 matching bases. This CDR3 has 15 residues. Germline CDR1 is MNHEY and CDR2 is SVGAGI. V lost 0 bases to trimming and J lost 5 bases, with 13 bases between them. The CDR3 protein is CASSYSRGAGETQYF. CDR3 sequence (DNA): TGTGCCAGCAGTTACTCCCGGGGGGCCGGGGAGACCCAGTACTTC.

This clonotype appeared a single time. The chain is built from TRBV6-1 and TRBJ2-7, with D hard to call. The CDR3 totals 14 residues. V was cut by 3 bases and J by 0 bases, with 9 bases left in between. Germline lookup yields CDR1 MNHNS and CDR2 SASEGT. The CDR3 coding sequence is TGTGCCAGCAGTGACCTCGGGCACTCCTACGAGCAGTACGTC. It encodes CASSDLGHSYEQYV.

This chain uses TRBV13 with TRBJ1-6; tentative D call: TRBD1 (6 bases). The CDR3 runs to 16 residues. Germline V CDR1 and CDR2: PRHDT, FYEKMQ (reference sequence). Trimming removed 8 bases at V and 9 bases at J, with 23 bases between. The DNA for the CDR3 is TGTGCCAGCGCCGCGCTGACAGTGAGAGGGGGTTCACCCCTCCACTTT. Encoded protein: CASAALTVRGGSPLHF.

The chain couples TRBV7-9 to TRBJ2-5; possible D gene TRBD2, 7 bases. The CDR3 has 17 amino acids. With 3 bases removed from V and 2 bases from J, the gap between germline ends came to 19 bases. Per the germline V gene, CDR1 is SEHNR and CDR2 is FQNEAQ (reference sequence). In nucleotides, the CDR3 is TGTGCCAGCAGCTTCCAGAAGGGAGGGGGACCTCAAGAGACCCAGTACTTC. The encoded protein is CASSFQKGGGPQETQYF.

The CDR3 nucleotides are TGCAGCGTTGACCAGGGGACAGATACGCAGTATTTT. This codes for CSVDQGTDTQYF. The genes are TRBV29-1 and TRBJ2-3; TRBD1 is a possible D gene (6 bases). Germline CDR1 and CDR2: SQVTM and ANQGSEA. V lost 3 bases and J lost 3, with 7 bases in between. This CDR3 spans 12 amino acids.

This chain uses TRBV29-1 with TRBJ2-7; unclear D gene. Germline-derived CDR1 and CDR2 are SQVTM and ANQGSEA. The CDR3 consists of 13 residues. The ends were cut back, 0 bases at V and 0 bases at J, with 6 bases in the middle. CDR3 sequence: CSVEEGPSYEQYF. In DNA form, the CDR3 reads TGCAGCGTTGAAGAAGGGCCCTCCTACGAGCAGTACTTC.

The CDR3 DNA reads as TGTGCCAGCAGCTCCTATGGGGAGTCCAACGTCCTGACTTTC. Residues: CASSSYGESNVLTF. This chain uses TRBV7-6 with TRBJ2-6; weak D call: TRBD2 (5 bases). The ends were cut back, 4 bases at V and 8 bases at J, with 12 bases in the middle. CDR1 SGHVS and CDR2 FNYEAQ come from the germline V gene. The CDR3 spans 14 residues.

This clonotype occurred once. The rearrangement links TRBV27 to TRBJ2-7, with D uncertain. Trimming shortened V by 2 bases and J by 4 bases, and 12 bases separated the two germline ends. Germline assignment: CDR1 MNHEY and CDR2 SMNVEV (reference sequence). This CDR3 is 14 amino acids long. CDR3 residues: CASSLTPTAYEQYV. The CDR3 DNA sequence: TGTGCCAGCAGTTTAACTCCCACGGCTTACGAGCAGTACGTC.

The chain combines TRBV29-1 with TRBJ2-3; D is perhaps TRBD2 (6 bases). The V gene's germline CDR1 is SQVTM and CDR2 ANQGSEA. The CDR3 extends over 14 amino acids. With 8 bases removed from V and 4 bases from J, the gap between germline ends came to 19 bases. In DNA, the CDR3 is TGCAGCTCTCGACCAGGGACTCAAGCAGATACGCAGTATTTT. Protein sequence: CSSRPGTQADTQYF.

The chain employs TRBV6-5 and TRBJ1-2; 7 nucleotides line up with TRBD1. The CDR3 spans 12 residues. J lost 10 bases, V lost 7 bases, and 9 bases had no gene match. CDR1 and CDR2 from the germline V gene are MNHEY and SVGAGI. The chain's CDR3 is CASTSTGVDYTF. CDR3 DNA: TGTGCCAGCACCAGTACAGGGGTCGACTACACCTTC.

J is TRBJ2-3 and V is TRBV6-5; TRBD2 is a possible D gene (6 bases). This CDR3 has 13 amino acids. V shed 0 bases and J shed 5 bases, with 6 bases lying between them. The germline V gene has CDR1 MNHEY and CDR2 SVGAGI. The CDR3 region is CASSYSGGDTQYF. The DNA of the CDR3 is TGTGCCAGCAGTTACTCGGGGGGAGATACGCAGTATTTT.

The chain has TRBV5-1 and TRBJ2-7; TRBD2 aligns across 7 bases. This CDR3 is built from 13 residues. Per germline, CDR1 SGHRS and CDR2 YFSETQ. The V segment lost 3 bases and the J segment 5 bases; nucleotides outside the gene matches: 5. DNA for the CDR3: TGCGCCAGCAGCTCGGGAGGCGGGCACGAGCAGTACTTC. Its protein is CASSSGGGHEQYF.